Sequencing of this TCR beta chain was carried out in a study of T cells after yellow fever vaccination. Study observations and caveats: The booster saw the reappearance of most primary-vaccination clones (roughly 96% CD4, 88% CD8).

Comments on this clonotype: Its cognate antigen is unknown.

MiXCR was run by TCRdb on the 5' RACE reads, yielding one entry per CDR3 protein. The sample holds under 95,000 distinct CDR3 sequences, under 9.5% seen once. There are 15 residues in the CDR3. The germline V and J ends were trimmed by 5 bases and 0 bases, with 13 bases remaining between them. CDR1 is SGHAT, CDR2 FQNNGV, per germline. The receptor was isolated from a young man who received the YFV17D yellow fever vaccine. Sequencing was performed on CD8+ T cells sorted from PBMCs, taken roughly 10 days after the first yellow fever vaccination. This rearrangement joins TRBV11-2 to TRBJ1-1; D gene ambiguous. CDR3 sequence: CASSHGGRVNTEAFF. In DNA, the CDR3 is TGTGCCAGCAGCCACGGTGGGCGAGTGAACACTGAAGCTTTCTTT.